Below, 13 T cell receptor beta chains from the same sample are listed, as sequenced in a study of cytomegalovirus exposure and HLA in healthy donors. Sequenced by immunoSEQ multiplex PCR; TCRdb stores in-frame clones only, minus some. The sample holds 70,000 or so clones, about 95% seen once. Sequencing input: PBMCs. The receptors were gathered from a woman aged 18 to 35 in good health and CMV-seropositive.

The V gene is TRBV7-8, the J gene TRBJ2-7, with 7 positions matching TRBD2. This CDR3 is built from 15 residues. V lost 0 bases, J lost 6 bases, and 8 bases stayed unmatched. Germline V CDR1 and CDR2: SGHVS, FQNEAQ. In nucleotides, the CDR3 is TGTGCCAGCAGCTTAGCGCAGGGCGGGAGAGGCGAGCAGTACTTC. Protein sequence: CASSLAQGGRGEQYF.

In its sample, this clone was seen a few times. CDR3 in DNA: TGTGCCACCACAACCCATGGTGGGGGGACTGAAGCTTTCTTT. This translates into CATTTHGGGTEAFF. The J gene is TRBJ1-1, the V gene TRBV19, with D tentatively TRBD1 (5 bases). The ends were cut back, 10 bases at V and 5 bases at J, with 20 bases in the middle. The CDR3 has 14 amino acids. Germline loops: CDR1 LNHDA, CDR2 SQIVND (reference sequence). Supplemented by reference TRBV19 and TRBJ1-1, the full variable domain reads DGGITQSPKYLFRKEGQNVTLSCEQNLNHDAMYWYRQDPGQGLRLIYYSQIVNDFQKGDIAEGYSVSREKKESFPLTVTSAQKNPTAFYLCATTTHGGGTEAFFGQGTRLTVV.

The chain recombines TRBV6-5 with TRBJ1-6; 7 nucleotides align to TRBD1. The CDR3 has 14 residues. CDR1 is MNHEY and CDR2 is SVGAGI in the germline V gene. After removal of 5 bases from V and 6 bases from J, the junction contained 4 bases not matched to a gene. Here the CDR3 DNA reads TGTGCCAGCAGTGACAGGGAAAGTAATTCACCCCTCCACTTT. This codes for CASSDRESNSPLHF.

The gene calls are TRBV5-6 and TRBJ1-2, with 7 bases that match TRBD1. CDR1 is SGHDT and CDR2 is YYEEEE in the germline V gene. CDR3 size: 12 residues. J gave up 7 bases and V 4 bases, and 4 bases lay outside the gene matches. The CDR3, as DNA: TGTGCCAGCAGCCCACAGGGGCTTGGCTACACCTTC. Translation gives CASSPQGLGYTF.

Here the CDR3 reads CASSYRLAGSYEQYF. In DNA form, the CDR3 reads TGTGCCAGCAGTTACAGACTAGCAGGCTCCTACGAGCAGTACTTC. The chain uses TRBV6-5 and TRBJ2-7; 7 bases map to TRBD2. This CDR3 comprises 15 residues. With V trimmed by 2 bases and J by 0 bases, 4 bases remained unmatched. Germline V gene sequence: CDR1 MNHEY, CDR2 SVGAGI.

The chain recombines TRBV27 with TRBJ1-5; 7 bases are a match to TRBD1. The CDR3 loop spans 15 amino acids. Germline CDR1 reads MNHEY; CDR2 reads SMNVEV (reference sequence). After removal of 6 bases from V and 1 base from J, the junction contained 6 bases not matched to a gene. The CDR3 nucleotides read TGTGCCAGCAGGCTGGGACAGTCCAGCAATCAGCCCCAGCATTTT. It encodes CASRLGQSSNQPQHF.

CDR3 sequence reads: CATERRGEKLFF. CDR3 DNA: TGTGCCACAGAAAGACGAGGTGAAAAACTGTTTTTT. V and J are TRBV15 and TRBJ1-4; no clear D gene. V lost 9 bases and J 7 bases, leaving 12 bases between the germline ends. The CDR3 is 12 residues long. Germline CDR1 reads LNHNV; CDR2 reads YYDKDF (reference sequence).

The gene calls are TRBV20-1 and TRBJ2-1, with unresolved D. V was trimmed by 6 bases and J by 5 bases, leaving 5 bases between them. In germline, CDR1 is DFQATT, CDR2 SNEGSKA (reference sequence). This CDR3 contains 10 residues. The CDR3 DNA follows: TGCAGTGCCGTTAACAATGAGCAGTTCTTC. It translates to CSAVNNEQFF.

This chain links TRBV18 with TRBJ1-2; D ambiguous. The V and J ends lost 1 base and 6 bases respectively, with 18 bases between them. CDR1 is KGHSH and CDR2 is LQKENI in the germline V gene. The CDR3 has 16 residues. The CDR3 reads CASSPRNILTGDGYTF. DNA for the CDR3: TGTGCCAGCTCACCACGGAATATTCTTACGGGAGATGGCTACACCTTC.

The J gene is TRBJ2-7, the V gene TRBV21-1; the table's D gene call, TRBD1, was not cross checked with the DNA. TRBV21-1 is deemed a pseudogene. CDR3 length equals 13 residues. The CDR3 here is CASSRQGPYEQYF. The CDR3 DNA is TGTGCCAGCAGCAGACAGGGTCCCTACGAGCAGTACTTC.

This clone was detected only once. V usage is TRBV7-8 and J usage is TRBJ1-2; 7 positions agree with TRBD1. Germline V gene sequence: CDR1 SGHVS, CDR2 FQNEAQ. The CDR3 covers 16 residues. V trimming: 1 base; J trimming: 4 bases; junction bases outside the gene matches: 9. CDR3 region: CASSLDPRDRSYGYTF. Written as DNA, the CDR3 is TGTGCCAGCAGCTTAGATCCCCGGGACAGATCCTATGGCTACACCTTC.

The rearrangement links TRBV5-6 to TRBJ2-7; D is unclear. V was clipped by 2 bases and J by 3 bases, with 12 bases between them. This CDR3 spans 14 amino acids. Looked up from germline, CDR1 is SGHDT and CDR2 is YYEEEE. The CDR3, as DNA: TGTGCCAGCAGCTTCGTACATACCCTCTACGAGCAGTACTTC. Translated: CASSFVHTLYEQYF.

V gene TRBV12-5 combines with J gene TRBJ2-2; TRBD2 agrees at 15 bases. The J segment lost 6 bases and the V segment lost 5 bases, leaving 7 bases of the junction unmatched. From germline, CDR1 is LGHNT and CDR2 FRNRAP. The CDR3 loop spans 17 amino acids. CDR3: CASGPEGTSGGPGELFF. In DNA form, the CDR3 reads TGTGCTAGTGGTCCAGAGGGGACTAGCGGGGGGCCCGGGGAGCTGTTTTTT.